These 25 T cell receptor beta chains originate from one sample sequenced in a study of blood T cell repertoires in COVID-19. Sequencing was performed with immunoSEQ multiplex PCR; in TCRdb, only in-frame clones are kept and a portion is missing. The sample shows about 240,000 clones, around 87% of them seen only once. Sequencing was carried out using peripheral blood. The receptors were gathered from a woman in her seventies with active or convalescent COVID-19.

The chain combines TRBV2 with TRBJ1-1; possible D gene TRBD1, 5 bases. There are 13 residues in the CDR3. V was clipped by 4 bases and J by 11 bases, with 17 bases between them. CDR1 SNHLY and CDR2 FYNNEI come from the germline V gene. CDR3 protein: CASSGERDLGAFF. The CDR3 DNA reads TGTGCCAGCAGTGGTGAGAGGGACTTGGGGGCTTTCTTT.

The V gene is TRBV7-9, the J gene TRBJ1-1; D not resolved. CDR3 length equals 11 residues. Germline CDR1 is SEHNR and CDR2 is FQNEAQ (reference sequence). V was clipped by 5 bases and J by 4 bases, with 5 bases between them. As DNA, the CDR3 is TGTGCCAGCAGCCCATTCACTGAAGCTTTCTTT. Residues: CASSPFTEAFF. Drawing the rest from reference TRBV7-9 and TRBJ1-1, the complete variable domain is DTGVSQNPRHKITKRGQNVTFRCDPISEHNRLYWYRQTLGQGPEFLTYFQNEAQLEKSRLLSDRFSAERPKGSFSTLEIQRTEQGDSAMYLCASSPFTEAFFGQGTRLTVV.

The chain has TRBV19 and TRBJ1-3; tentatively, D is TRBD1 (5 bases). Looked up from germline, CDR1 is LNHDA and CDR2 is SQIVND (reference sequence). V lost 9 bases to trimming and J lost 1 base, with 19 bases between them. The length of the CDR3 is 16 residues. The CDR3 DNA reads as TGTGCCAGCGAAGGATTTCAGGGACTTTCTGGAAACACCATATATTTT. It codes for CASEGFQGLSGNTIYF.

The J gene is TRBJ2-7, the V gene TRBV7-8; D is unclear. CDR1 SGHVS and CDR2 FQNEAQ come from the germline V gene. The V end was cut by 4 bases, the J end by 5 bases, with 18 bases between. The CDR3 runs to 15 residues. CDR3 sequence reads: CASSSETLPPNEQYF. The CDR3 nucleotides are TGTGCCAGCAGCTCTGAGACTCTTCCCCCCAACGAGCAGTACTTC.

The rearrangement links TRBV11-2 to TRBJ2-1, with TRBD1 as a possible D gene (6 bases). Deletions cut 3 bases from V and 4 bases from J, with 13 bases between. Germline values: CDR1 SGHAT, CDR2 FQNNGV. This CDR3 is 15 amino acids long. In nucleotides, the CDR3 is TGTGCCAGCAGCTTTAGACAGGAGTATTACAATGAGCAGTTCTTC. Translation gives CASSFRQEYYNEQFF.

The rearrangement uses TRBV9 and TRBJ1-3; unclear D gene. Germline lookup yields CDR1 SGDLS and CDR2 YYNGEE. Trimming shortened V by 3 bases and J by 0 bases, and 10 bases separated the two germline ends. The CDR3 contains 15 residues. CDR3 sequence (DNA): TGTGCCAGCAGCGCTCAGGCGGGCTCTGGAAACACCATATATTTT. As protein: CASSAQAGSGNTIYF.

The V and J genes are TRBV9 and TRBJ2-7, with 7 bases identical to TRBD1. Losses at the gene ends were 0 bases for V and 3 bases for J; bases not matched to a gene: 3. Germline CDR1 is SGDLS and CDR2 is YYNGEE. This CDR3 region has 14 residues. The CDR3 reads CASSVGAGGYEQYF. The CDR3 nucleotides are TGTGCCAGCAGCGTAGGTGCAGGGGGCTACGAGCAGTACTTC.

The V gene is TRBV27, the J gene TRBJ1-1, with D unclear. The germline V gene encodes CDR1 MNHEY and CDR2 SMNVEV (reference sequence). The CDR3 extends over 13 amino acids. The ends were cut back, 3 bases at V and 8 bases at J, with 13 bases in the middle. CDR3 nucleotides: TGTGCCAGCAGTTTTTTGACGGGGTGGGAAGCTTTCTTT. It codes for CASSFLTGWEAFF.

V usage is TRBV6-1 and J usage is TRBJ2-1; D unclear. The V gene lost 3 bases and the J gene lost 0 bases, with 9 bases spanning the gap. This CDR3 contains 15 residues. Germline CDR1 MNHNS, CDR2 SASEGT. This CDR3 reads CASSESASSYNEQFF. CDR3 bases: TGTGCCAGCAGTGAGTCCGCGAGCTCCTACAATGAGCAGTTCTTC.

This chain connects TRBV7-2 to TRBJ1-5, with D tentatively TRBD1 (5 bases). V gave up 2 bases and J gave up 1 base, with 12 bases separating them. This CDR3 comprises 16 residues. Germline V gene data show CDR1 as SGHTA and CDR2 as FQGNSA. The chain's CDR3 is CASSLMGRLSNQPQHF. The DNA of the CDR3 is TGTGCCAGCAGCTTAATGGGGCGGTTGAGCAATCAGCCCCAGCATTTT.

This chain uses TRBV19 with TRBJ1-2; a weak D match, TRBD1 (5 bases). The germline gives CDR1 LNHDA, CDR2 SQIVND (reference sequence). This CDR3 region has 12 residues. Trimming took off 1 base at V and 6 bases at J, with 6 bases between the two ends. CDR3 in DNA: TGTGCCAGTAGTATAGGGGGCGATGGCTACACCTTC. Amino acid sequence: CASSIGGDGYTF.

The chain carries TRBV19 and TRBJ1-5; TRBD1 might be the D (5 bases). There are 15 residues in the CDR3. With 7 bases removed from V and 2 bases from J, the gap between germline ends came to 15 bases. The V gene's germline CDR1 is LNHDA and CDR2 SQIVND (reference sequence). CDR3 nucleotide sequence: TGTGCCAGTAACCCGACGGGGGGACGCAATCAGCCCCAGCATTTT. As protein: CASNPTGGRNQPQHF.

The V gene is TRBV2, the J gene TRBJ1-4, with 7 bases aligning to TRBD1. Germline V gene data show CDR1 as SNHLY and CDR2 as FYNNEI. The CDR3 has 15 residues. J lost 5 bases, V lost 7 bases, and 10 bases had no gene match. In DNA, the CDR3 is TGTGCCAGCATACCAGACAGGGCTCGGAATGAAAAACTGTTTTTT. Amino acid sequence: CASIPDRARNEKLFF.

The chain is built from TRBV4-1 and TRBJ2-5, with 9 positions matching TRBD1. The V segment lost 1 base and the J segment 4 bases; nucleotides outside the gene matches: 4. The CDR3 runs to 15 residues. Per the germline V gene, CDR1 is MGHRA and CDR2 is YSYEKL. CDR3 loop: CASSQGDRDGETQYF. For the CDR3, the DNA is TGCGCCAGCAGCCAAGGGGACAGGGATGGAGAGACCCAGTACTTC.

This sequence joins TRBV19 and TRBJ1-1, with TRBD1 matching over 7 bases. In germline, CDR1 is LNHDA, CDR2 SQIVND (reference sequence). This CDR3 region has 13 residues. Germline trimming cut 8 bases from V and 2 bases from J; bases unmatched to any gene: 5. The CDR3 DNA is TGTGCCAGTTCAGACAGGGCTAACACTGAAGCTTTCTTT. As protein: CASSDRANTEAFF.

The chain recombines TRBV30 with TRBJ1-1; 8 bases match TRBD1. The ends lost 2 bases at V and 3 bases at J; junction bases unmatched: 8. Per germline, CDR1 GTSNPN and CDR2 SVGIG (reference sequence). The CDR3 extends over 15 amino acids. The chain's CDR3 is CAWSTLDRADTEAFF. CDR3 nucleotides: TGTGCCTGGAGTACATTGGACAGGGCGGACACTGAAGCTTTCTTT.

V is TRBV6-5 and J is TRBJ1-5; D is unresolved. Germline lookup yields CDR1 MNHEY and CDR2 SVGAGI. The CDR3 is 15 amino acids. The germline V and J ends were trimmed by 6 bases and 2 bases, with 14 bases remaining between them. The CDR3 bases are TGTGCCAGCAGAGCGACTCGAAACGGCAATCAGCCCCAGCATTTT. Translation: CASRATRNGNQPQHF.

V is TRBV6-5 and J is TRBJ2-3; a possible D gene is TRBD2 (6 bases). CDR1 MNHEY and CDR2 SVGAGI come from the germline V gene. Trimming pared 5 bases from V and 8 bases from J, leaving 17 bases between. This CDR3 has 14 residues. CDR3 sequence (DNA): TGTGCCAGCAGTACTAGACTAGGGCCGGCTACGCAGTATTTT. Translated: CASSTRLGPATQYF.

About this clone: The same CDR3 is also encoded by other DNA sequences in this sample. This sequence joins TRBV9 and TRBJ2-7, with D possibly being TRBD2 (5 bases). The CDR3 sequence is 15 residues long. The V gene's germline CDR1 is SGDLS and CDR2 YYNGEE. Trimming cost V 4 bases and J 3 bases, with 17 bases left between them. CDR3 DNA: TGTGCCAGCAGCCCGACGGACTCAACCGACTACGAGCAGTACTTC. This gives the protein CASSPTDSTDYEQYF.

This sequence joins TRBV5-4 and TRBJ2-7; 9 bases fit TRBD1. CDR3 length equals 15 residues. Germline lookup yields CDR1 SGHNT and CDR2 YYREEE (reference sequence). Trimming took 0 bases from V and 3 from J; bases not matched to a gene: 4. The DNA for the CDR3 is TGTGCCAGCAGCTTGGATGGGACAGGGTACTACGAGCAGTACTTC. Translating it yields CASSLDGTGYYEQYF.

V gene TRBV27 combines with J gene TRBJ1-1; weak D call: TRBD1 (5 bases). The germline CDR1 and CDR2 sequences are MNHEY and SMNVEV (reference sequence). V dropped 5 bases and J dropped 8 bases, with 18 bases sitting between them. The CDR3 length is 14 residues. CDR3 DNA: TGTGCCAGCAGTAGTTCAAACTGGGGGGGGGAAGCTTTCTTT. Translation: CASSSSNWGGEAFF.

The rearrangement joins TRBV18 to TRBJ2-7; the match to TRBD1 covers 8 bases. This CDR3 has 14 residues. Germline V gives CDR1 KGHSH, CDR2 LQKENI. After removal of 1 base from V and 6 bases from J, the junction contained 5 bases not matched to a gene. In DNA form, the CDR3 reads TGTGCCAGCTCACCACAACAGGGGGTTGGCGAGCAGTACTTC. Translated: CASSPQQGVGEQYF.

This clone has just one count. V is TRBV5-1 and J is TRBJ2-2; D call uncertain. V gave up 5 bases and J gave up 6 bases, with 11 bases separating them. Germline CDR1 reads SGHRS; CDR2 reads YFSETQ. CDR3 size: 13 residues. The CDR3 protein is CASRDIQAGELFF. CDR3 coding DNA: TGCGCCAGCAGAGACATTCAGGCCGGGGAGCTGTTTTTT.

This clone has more than one count but fewer than ten. The V gene is TRBV24-1, the J gene TRBJ1-2; the D gene is possibly TRBD1 (6 bases). Germline lookup yields CDR1 KGHDR and CDR2 SFDVKD. This CDR3 is built from 15 residues. The V end lost 3 bases, the J end lost 4 bases, and 14 bases lay between the germline ends. CDR3 nucleotides: TGTGCCACCAGTGATGGTGGAGGACAGTCCTATGGCTACACCTTC. Translation: CATSDGGGQSYGYTF.

The chain employs TRBV5-5 and TRBJ1-5; unclear D gene. Trimming removed 2 bases at V and 4 bases at J, with 7 bases between. CDR1 is SGHKS and CDR2 is YYEKEE in the germline V gene (reference sequence). The CDR3 covers 13 residues. The CDR3 nucleotides read TGTGCCAGCAGCTTCAGTCGAAATCAGCCCCAGCATTTT. Protein sequence: CASSFSRNQPQHF.